This T cell receptor beta chain was obtained from a study of monozygotic twins with inflammatory bowel disease. General observations from the study: Repertoire similarity matched across concordant and discordant twins, perhaps owing to limited power. By inverse Simpson index, TCRbeta diversity was lower in IBD patients than in healthy co-twins.

Researchers used approximately 3,800 ng of total RNA for each TCR library. After re-calling the 5' RACE reads, TCRdb lists one entry per CDR3 protein, DNA absent. Its listing shows 400,000 or so distinct CDR3 sequences. The CDR3 has 15 residues. Germline assignment: CDR1 MGHDK and CDR2 SYGVNS. A remark on this clonotype: Its antigen is still unknown.

The chain is built from TRBV25-1 and TRBJ1-4. Material: blood. This TCR was sampled from a human donor with ulcerative colitis or Crohn's disease, or a healthy co-twin of an affected twin (not recorded which). CDR3 region: CASSERAANGEKLFF. The full variable domain, rest sourced from reference TRBV25-1 and TRBJ1-4, is EADIYQTPRYLVIGTGKKITLECSQTMGHDKMYWYQQDPGMELHLIHYSYGVNSTEKGDLSSESTVSRIRTEHFPLTLESARPSHTSQYLCASSERAANGEKLFFGSGTQLSVL.